This TCR beta chain is drawn from a study of T cells in Graves' hyperthyroidism and ophthalmopathy (dated by TCRdb to about 2019). A note on the overall study: Peripheral blood was collected at initial diagnosis, before any treatment. To identify TCR V-J signatures that set the groups apart, the researchers used a discovery cohort of more than 95 patients, made up of 40 to 45 with Graves' ophthalmopathy and some 58 with stable Graves' hyperthyroidism. An independent validation cohort of under 20 hyperthyroidism patients and 17 patients who later progressed to ophthalmopathy tested prospective prediction of ophthalmopathy. The 100 discovery patients were randomly split 7:3 into training and test sets. In addition, the study compared T-cell repertoires in thyroid tissue and in blood from roughly 6 Graves' hyperthyroidism patients. After sampling, hyperthyroidism patients received methimazole starting at 30 mg daily, and ophthalmopathy patients received high-dose intravenous methylprednisolone. TCR Vbeta CDR3 sequencing of roughly 140 peripheral blood samples (43 ophthalmopathy, about 74 hyperthyroidism and roughly 17 progressor patients) is reported in the paper. What the study reported, not specific to this receptor: During validation, the model predicted progression to ophthalmopathy a median of around 7 months ahead of onset, with roughly 65% sensitivity and 72% to 80% specificity. No statistical method was used to fix the sample size in advance, and group allocation was not hidden from the investigators. Most expanded thyroid clonotypes (frequency above 0.001) were also found in blood, which suggests that blood repertoires may mirror thyroid immune responses. Ophthalmopathy was separated from stable hyperthyroidism by a 13 V-J signature model, with approximately 90% sensitivity and 81% to 82% specificity obtained in cross-validation and 80%/75% obtained in testing.

The TCR beta CDR3 regions were amplified from the RNA transcripts. The TCR CDR3 was subjected to a first round of RT-PCR using the HTBI primer set and the Qiagen OneStep RT-PCR kit. The libraries were constructed in a second round of multiplex PCR and then size-selected and purified. Libraries were sequenced paired-end with 100 bp reads on an Illumina HiSeq2000. The authors' analysis ran thus. SOAPnuke was used to process the raw data, removing reads that contained adapters or uncalled bases, had a mean Phred below 15, or lacked an exact match to the constant primer or identifier. COPE v1.2.5 was used to merge high-quality paired reads, and clonotypes were defined as unique nucleotide sequences. MiTCR v1.1 was used to align the clonotypes against IMGT TRBV, TRBD and TRBJ reference segments. Analysis was restricted to V-J combinations with a frequency above 0.0001, which covered 99% to 99.2% of repertoires. The TCS score was defined as the ratio of F50 (clonal expansion) to E x V (chaos), calculated using BLOSUM62-based TCRdist between CDR3 peptides within each V-J. Welch's t-statistics and random forest reduced fewer than 550 V-J features to roughly 13, which were used in a naive Bayes classifier (R e1071). The raw public reads went through TCRdb reprocessing: fastp at Q25, MiXCR clone calling, in-frame beta chains kept. Each entry is one CDR3 protein sequence, shown with its most common DNA and genes. What appears here as the V and J calls and clone size reflects TCRdb's work, not the paper's. This sample gives about 500,000 distinct CDR3 sequences in total; roughly 16% of them show up just once. Of the sample, around 28% is held by the ten largest clones.

In the ophthalmopathy patients, disease was moderately to severely active, with a Clinical Activity Score of 3 or more, a NOSPECS grade of 4 or more, and a duration of less than 3 months. Patients with uncontrolled infections, other autoimmune diseases, pregnancy or lactation were excluded. Diagnoses were based on clinical symptoms, serum thyroxine and TRAb, thyroid ultrasound and orbital computed tomography. PBMCs were separated from 10 ml of fresh peripheral blood using Ficoll-Paque density gradient centrifugation. Trizol reagent was used to extract total RNA, and RNA quality was then checked on an Agilent 2100 Bioanalyzer. There are many counts of this clonotype. Its target antigen remains unknown. No base qualities exist here, and no much larger clone lies one base off it. The CDR3 runs 15 amino acids, cysteine and phenylalanine included. The entry retains the CDR3 DNA only, 45 bases that are in frame from base 1. As encoded in the germline V gene, CDR1 is MNHNS while CDR2 is SASEGT. V is pruned by 6 bases and J by 2 bases, leaving 6 bases of the junction without a gene match.

This clonotype was sampled from a woman aged 25 to 39 with Graves' ophthalmopathy. The chain employs TRBV6-1 and TRBJ2-2; 7 bases in between match TRBD1. The sample was blood. CDR3 sequence: CASRPDRVNTGELFF. The nucleotide sequence is given as TGTGCCAGCAGACCAGACAGGGTTAACACCGGGGAGCTGTTTTTT.